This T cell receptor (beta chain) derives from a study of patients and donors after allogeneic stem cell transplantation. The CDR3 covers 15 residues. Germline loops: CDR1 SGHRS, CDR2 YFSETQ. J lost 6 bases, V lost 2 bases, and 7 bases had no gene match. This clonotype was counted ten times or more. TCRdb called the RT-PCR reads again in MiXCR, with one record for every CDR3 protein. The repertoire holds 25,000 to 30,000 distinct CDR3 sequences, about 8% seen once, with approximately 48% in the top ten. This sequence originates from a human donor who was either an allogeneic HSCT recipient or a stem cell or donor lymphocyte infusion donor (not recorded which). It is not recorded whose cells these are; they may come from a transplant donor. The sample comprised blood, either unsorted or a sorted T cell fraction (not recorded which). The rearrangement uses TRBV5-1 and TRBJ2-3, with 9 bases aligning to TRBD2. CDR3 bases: TGCGCCAGCAGCTTTAGCGGGGGAGATGGGGATACGCAGTATTTT. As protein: CASSFSGGDGDTQYF.